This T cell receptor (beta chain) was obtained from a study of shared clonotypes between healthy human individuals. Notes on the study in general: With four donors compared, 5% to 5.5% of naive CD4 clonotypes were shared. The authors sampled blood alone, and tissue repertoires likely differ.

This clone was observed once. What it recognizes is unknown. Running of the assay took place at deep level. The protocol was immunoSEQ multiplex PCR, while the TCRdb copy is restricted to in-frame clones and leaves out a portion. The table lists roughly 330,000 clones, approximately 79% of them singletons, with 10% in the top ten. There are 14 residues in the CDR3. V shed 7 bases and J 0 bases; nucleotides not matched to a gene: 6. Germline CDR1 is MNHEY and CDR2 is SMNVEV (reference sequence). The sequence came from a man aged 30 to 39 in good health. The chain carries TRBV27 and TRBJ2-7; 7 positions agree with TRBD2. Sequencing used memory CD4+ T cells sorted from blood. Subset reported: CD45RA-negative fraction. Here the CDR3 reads CASKGGTNSYEQYF. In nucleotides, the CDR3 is TGTGCCAGCAAGGGCGGGACTAACTCCTACGAGCAGTACTTC.